This passage covers 10 T cell receptor beta chains from one sample sequenced in a study of T-cell reconstitution after alpha-beta-depleted transplantation in children. Unique molecular identifiers were incorporated into the prepared TCRbeta library. TCRdb fed the PCR reads into MiXCR, producing one record per CDR3 protein. Of just under 150,000 distinct CDR3 sequences listed, more than 8% are singletons. The material was PBMCs, mostly from graft donor cells, obtained 180 days after TCRalphabeta/CD19-depleted stem cell transplant. All receptors come from a female patient between 2 and 15 years old who had a stem cell transplant for congenital amegakaryocytic thrombocytopenia, so the T cells may come from the graft donor.

This clonotype was detected many times. This sequence joins TRBV27 and TRBJ1-5; a possible D gene is TRBD1 (5 bases). Germline values: CDR1 MNHEY, CDR2 SMNVEV (reference sequence). V lost 2 bases to trimming and J lost 4 bases, with 15 bases between them. The CDR3 is made up of 16 amino acids. CDR3 bases: TGTGCCAGCAGTTTAAGTTCCGGGGGTGGGAATCAGCCCCAGCATTTT. Translation: CASSLSSGGGNQPQHF.

CDR3 in amino acids: CSVQGFGNQPQHF. For the CDR3, the DNA is TGCAGCGTCCAGGGATTTGGCAATCAGCCCCAGCATTTT. This chain joins TRBV29-1 and TRBJ1-5; a possible D gene is TRBD1 (5 bases). Germline loops: CDR1 SQVTM, CDR2 ANQGSEA. Trimming cost V 6 bases and J 2 bases, with 11 bases left between them. This CDR3 is 13 amino acids long.

There are a few counts of this clonotype. V gene TRBV29-1 combines with J gene TRBJ2-3; D possibly corresponds to TRBD2 (5 bases). The germline gives CDR1 SQVTM, CDR2 ANQGSEA. This CDR3 has 15 residues. V lost 1 base, J lost 2 bases, and 13 bases lay in between. DNA for the CDR3: TGCAGCGTTGAAGTGCCACCCGGGGACACAGATACGCAGTATTTT. Protein product: CSVEVPPGDTDTQYF.

This clonotype was seen ten or more times. This chain uses TRBV6-1 with TRBJ2-1, with D maybe TRBD1 (6 bases). Germline CDR1 and CDR2: MNHNS and SASEGT. The ends were cut back, 6 bases at V and 3 bases at J, with 18 bases in the middle. The CDR3 extends over 16 amino acids. The CDR3 protein is CASRRQETALYNEQFF. The CDR3 bases are TGTGCCAGCAGGAGACAGGAAACCGCCCTCTACAATGAGCAGTTCTTC.

This clonotype was seen repeatedly, ten times or more. V and J are TRBV6-1 and TRBJ2-7; no definite D call. CDR3 length equals 14 residues. CDR1 is MNHNS and CDR2 is SASEGT in the germline V gene. The V end was cut by 3 bases, the J end by 2 bases, with 11 bases between. The CDR3 DNA follows: TGTGCCAGCAGTGACAGCGCAGGCACCTACGAGCAGTACTTC. It encodes CASSDSAGTYEQYF.

This clonotype appeared once. The V gene is TRBV24-1, the J gene TRBJ2-2, with D possibly TRBD1 on 6 matching bases. This CDR3 region has 16 residues. Germline V gives CDR1 KGHDR, CDR2 SFDVKD. V was pared by 2 bases and J by 7 bases, with 16 bases between. CDR3 DNA: TGTGCCACCAGTGATTCGGGACAATTCGACATCGGGGAGCTGTTTTTT. Its protein product is CATSDSGQFDIGELFF.

This clonotype was observed many times. The genes are TRBV11-2 and TRBJ2-1, with a possible D match to TRBD2 (5 bases). This CDR3 spans 12 amino acids. In germline, CDR1 is SGHAT, CDR2 FQNNGV. V lost 4 bases and J 9 bases, leaving 10 bases between the germline ends. The CDR3: CASSSLAGEQFF. The CDR3 region has the DNA TGTGCCAGCAGCTCCCTAGCCGGTGAGCAGTTCTTC. The full variable domain, its missing parts supplied by reference TRBV11-2 and TRBJ2-1, is EAGVAQSPRYKIIEKRQSVAFWCNPISGHATLYWYQQILGQGPKLLIQFQNNGVVDDSQLPKDRFSAERLKGVDSTLKIQPAKLEDSAVYLCASSSLAGEQFFGPGTRLTVL.

The rearrangement joins TRBV9 to TRBJ2-7; tentative D call: TRBD2 (6 bases). The ends were cut back, 3 bases at V and 2 bases at J, with 18 bases in the middle. CDR3 size: 16 residues. Germline assignment: CDR1 SGDLS and CDR2 YYNGEE. The CDR3 DNA follows: TGTGCCAGCAGCGCACAAACCGGGAGCGGGCCCTACGAGCAGTACTTC. This translates into CASSAQTGSGPYEQYF.

This clonotype came up a few times. This chain links TRBV4-2 with TRBJ1-2; D remains unclear. The length of the CDR3 is 14 residues. Germline assignment: CDR1 LGHNA and CDR2 YNFKEQ. V was trimmed by 3 bases and J by 4 bases, leaving 12 bases between them. CDR3 in amino acids: CASSHETSRYGYTF. The CDR3, as DNA: TGTGCCAGCAGCCATGAGACAAGTCGCTATGGCTACACCTTC.

The sample holds many counts of this clonotype. The chain employs TRBV28 and TRBJ1-5; no clear D. The CDR3 extends over 15 amino acids. Germline V CDR1 and CDR2: MDHEN, SYDVKM. With 3 bases removed from V and 3 bases from J, the gap between germline ends came to 12 bases. The CDR3 nucleotides are TGTGCCAGCAGTTTGGGTACCTTCCACAATCAGCCCCAGCATTTT. It yields the protein CASSLGTFHNQPQHF. Supplemented by reference TRBV28 and TRBJ1-5, the full variable domain reads DVKVTQSSRYLVKRTGEKVFLECVQDMDHENMFWYRQDPGLGLRLIYFSYDVKMKEKGDIPEGYSVSREKKERFSLILESASTNQTSMYLCASSLGTFHNQPQHFGDGTRLSIL.